Presented here are 15 T cell receptor beta chains from one specimen sequenced in a study of T cell repertoires in cytomegalovirus infection. TCRdb redid the calling of the reads with MiXCR, one entry per CDR3 protein. The table has some 440,000 distinct CDR3 sequences, roughly a third seen once. The sequenced sample consisted of PBMCs. Receptors were obtained from a human donor in good health (CMV status not recorded). Some clones in this sample may be carry-over from other donors' samples.

About this clonotype: One end of the junction does not line up with germline, which may come from a read error. This rearrangement joins TRBV7-2 to TRBJ1-1, with D unresolved. CDR1 is SGHTA and CDR2 is FQGNSA in the germline V gene. The CDR3 spans 13 residues. The CDR3 DNA reads TGTGCCAGCAGTCCCGGGAGGAACACTGAAGATTTCTTT. Translating it yields CASSPGRNTEDFF.

The chain has TRBV20-1 and TRBJ2-2; the D is unclear. The CDR3 loop spans 15 amino acids. With 1 base removed from V and 6 bases from J, the gap between germline ends came to 15 bases. The germline gives CDR1 DFQATT, CDR2 SNEGSKA (reference sequence). The CDR3: CSARAGVARAGELFF. CDR3 sequence (DNA): TGCAGTGCTAGAGCTGGGGTAGCTAGGGCCGGGGAGCTGTTTTTT.

V and J are TRBV19 and TRBJ1-1; D is possibly TRBD1 (5 bases). Trimming cost V 6 bases and J 0 bases, with 11 bases left between them. The CDR3 is made up of 14 amino acids. Germline-derived CDR1 and CDR2 are LNHDA and SQIVND (reference sequence). In DNA form, the CDR3 reads TGTGCCAGTAGGCTCAGGGATCTGAACACTGAAGCTTTCTTT. The encoded protein is CASRLRDLNTEAFF.

This clonotype was seen at least ten times. The gene calls are TRBV7-2 and TRBJ2-3, with 11 bases fitting TRBD2. V lost 4 bases to trimming and J lost 8 bases; unmatched junction nucleotides: 11. Germline V CDR1 and CDR2: SGHTA, FQGNSA. The CDR3 sequence is 16 residues long. The chain's CDR3 is CASSSPSGGPGVTQYF. In DNA, the CDR3 is TGTGCCAGCAGCTCCCCTAGCGGGGGGCCGGGGGTTACGCAGTATTTT.

The rearrangement joins TRBV7-6 to TRBJ2-7, with D uncertain. Trimming took 2 bases from V and 5 from J, leaving 13 bases between them. There are 14 residues in the CDR3. Germline V gene sequence: CDR1 SGHVS, CDR2 FNYEAQ. For the CDR3, the DNA is TGTGCCAGCAGCTTATCCCCCGGGCCCCACGAGCAGTACTTC. It codes for CASSLSPGPHEQYF. Full variable domain (remainder filled in from reference TRBV7-6 and TRBJ2-7): GAGVSQSPRYKVTKRGQDVALRCDPISGHVSLYWYRQALGQGPEFLTYFNYEAQQDKSGLPNDRFSAERPEGSISTLTIQRTEQRDSAMYRCASSLSPGPHEQYFGPGTRLTVT.

In this sample, this clonotype turned up a few times. This chain uses TRBV19 with TRBJ1-2, with 8 positions matching TRBD1. Germline CDR1 is LNHDA and CDR2 is SQIVND (reference sequence). Germline trimming cut 5 bases from V and 7 bases from J; bases unmatched to any gene: 12. There are 15 residues in the CDR3. This CDR3 reads CASSGGRTGFRGYTF. The CDR3 DNA sequence: TGTGCCAGTAGTGGTGGACGGACAGGGTTTCGTGGCTACACCTTC. Looking up the rest from reference TRBV19 and TRBJ1-2 gives the full variable domain: DGGITQSPKYLFRKEGQNVTLSCEQNLNHDAMYWYRQDPGQGLRLIYYSQIVNDFQKGDIAEGYSVSREKKESFPLTVTSAQKNPTAFYLCASSGGRTGFRGYTFGSGTRLTVV.

A few counts support this clonotype. This sequence joins TRBV28 and TRBJ2-1; D is possibly TRBD2 (5 bases). The CDR3 totals 13 residues. V was shortened by 3 bases and J by 10 bases, with 13 bases between the two germline ends. Germline values: CDR1 MDHEN, CDR2 SYDVKM. Here the CDR3 reads CASSFDSPGEQFF. CDR3 coding DNA: TGTGCCAGCAGTTTCGATAGCCCGGGGGAGCAGTTCTTC.

J is TRBJ1-2 and V is TRBV5-1; 8 nucleotides agree with TRBD1. CDR3 length equals 17 residues. The ends lost 0 bases at V and 0 bases at J; junction bases unmatched: 7. CDR1 and CDR2 from the germline V gene are SGHRS and YFSETQ. CDR3 in amino acids: CASSLAGTGATNYGYTF. Written as DNA, the CDR3 is TGCGCCAGCAGCTTGGCCGGGACAGGCGCTACTAACTATGGCTACACCTTC.

The rearrangement uses TRBV12-3 or TRBV12-4 and TRBJ1-1; the D gene is possibly TRBD1 (5 bases). V lost 2 bases, J lost 0 bases, and 10 bases lay in between. The CDR3 has 15 amino acids. This chain's CDR3 is CASSLRQPMNTEAFF. In DNA form, the CDR3 reads TGTGCCAGCAGTTTACGACAGCCTATGAACACTGAAGCTTTCTTT.

This clonotype was detected ten times or more. The V gene is TRBV24-1, the J gene TRBJ2-3; no firm D call. Between the trimmed V and J ends, which lost 0 bases and 5 bases, there was a span of 2 bases. The CDR3 covers 12 residues. Per the germline V gene, CDR1 is KGHDR and CDR2 is SFDVKD. The chain's CDR3 is CATSDLRDTQYF. The CDR3 DNA sequence: TGTGCCACCAGTGATTTGAGAGATACGCAGTATTTT.

The CDR3 loop reads CASSAQRGGLVEQFF. The CDR3 DNA is TGTGCCAGCAGCGCACAGCGGGGGGGCCTTGTTGAGCAGTTCTTC. The gene calls are TRBV27 and TRBJ2-1; TRBD2 matches at 10 bases. J lost 9 bases, V lost 6 bases, and 11 bases had no gene match. Germline V gives CDR1 MNHEY, CDR2 SMNVEV (reference sequence). The CDR3 sequence is 15 residues long.

The chain carries TRBV10-3 and TRBJ2-7; TRBD1 aligns across 7 bases. The CDR3 consists of 15 residues. V dropped 2 bases and J dropped 2; count of bases not matched to a gene: 6. Germline V gene data show CDR1 as ENHRY and CDR2 as SYGVKD. The DNA for the CDR3 is TGTGCCATCAGTGAGCCTCGGGACAGAACCTACGAGCAGTACTTC. Translated, it gives CAISEPRDRTYEQYF.

For this clonotype: Just one base apart from a much larger clone, this may be a read error. This chain uses TRBV3-1 with TRBJ1-1, with D unclear. This CDR3 is built from 13 residues. V was cut by 5 bases and J by 1 base, with 8 bases left in between. The germline V gene has CDR1 LGHDT and CDR2 YNNKEL (reference sequence). CDR3 DNA sequence: TGTGCCAGCAGCAGAGTCGGGAACACTGAAGCTTTCTTT. Residues: CASSRVGNTEAFF. The full variable domain, completed using reference TRBV3-1 and TRBJ1-1, is DTAVSQTPKYLVTQMGNDKSIKCEQNLGHDTMYWYKQDSKKFLKIMFSYNNKELIINETVPNRFSPKSPDKAHLNLHINSLELGDSAVYFCASSRVGNTEAFFGQGTRLTVV.

The chain uses TRBV20-1 and TRBJ1-5; 8 bases are shared with TRBD1. Losses at the gene ends were 4 bases for V and 3 bases for J; bases not matched to a gene: 5. This CDR3 has 14 residues. The V gene's germline CDR1 is DFQATT and CDR2 SNEGSKA (reference sequence). The CDR3 region is CSANGQGNNQPQHF. DNA for the CDR3: TGCAGTGCTAATGGACAGGGCAACAATCAGCCCCAGCATTTT.

With respect to this clonotype: A read error is possible here, since a much larger clone lies one base away. The chain links TRBV7-6 to TRBJ2-1; D is possibly TRBD2 (5 bases). Trimming left V 10 bases short and J 6 bases short, with 13 bases between. The length of the CDR3 is 12 residues. Germline CDR1 and CDR2: SGHVS and FNYEAQ. This CDR3 is CATGWAGNEQFF. CDR3 DNA sequence: TGTGCCACCGGATGGGCGGGCAATGAGCAGTTCTTC.